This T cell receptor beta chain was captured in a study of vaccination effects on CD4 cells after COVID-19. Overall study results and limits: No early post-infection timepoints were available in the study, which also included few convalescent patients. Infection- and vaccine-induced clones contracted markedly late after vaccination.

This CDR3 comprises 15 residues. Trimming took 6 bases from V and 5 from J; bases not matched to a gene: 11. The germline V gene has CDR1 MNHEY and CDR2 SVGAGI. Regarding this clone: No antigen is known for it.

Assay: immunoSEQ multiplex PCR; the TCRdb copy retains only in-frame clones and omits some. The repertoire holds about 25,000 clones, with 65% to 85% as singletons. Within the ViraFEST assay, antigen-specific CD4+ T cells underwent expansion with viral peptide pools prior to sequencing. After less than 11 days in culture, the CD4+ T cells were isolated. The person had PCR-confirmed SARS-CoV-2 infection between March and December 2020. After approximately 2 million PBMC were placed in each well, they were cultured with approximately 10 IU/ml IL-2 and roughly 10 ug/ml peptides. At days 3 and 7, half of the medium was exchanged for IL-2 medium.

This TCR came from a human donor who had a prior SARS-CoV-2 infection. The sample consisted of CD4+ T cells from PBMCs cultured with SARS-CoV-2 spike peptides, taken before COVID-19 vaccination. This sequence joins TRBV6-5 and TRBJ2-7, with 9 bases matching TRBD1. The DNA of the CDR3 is TGTGCCAGCAGACAGGGGGCAGACATGAGCCACGAGCAGTACTTC. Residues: CASRQGADMSHEQYF.